This T cell receptor (beta chain) was sequenced during a study of blood T cell repertoires in COVID-19. Background on the study: Some COVID-19 samples were acute and others convalescent; all came from the United States, Italy and Spain. T cells, B-cell-depleted T cells, or PBMCs provided the cDNA or gDNA that served as material.

Germline V lookup: CDR1 LNHDA, CDR2 SQIVND (reference sequence). This CDR3 has 17 amino acids. The germline V and J ends were trimmed by 4 bases and 1 base, with 14 bases remaining between them. Authors' methods: By means of reference gene primer amplification, nucleated cell counts were estimated. Clones were sequenced by immunoSEQ multiplex PCR, and TCRdb holds only the in-frame ones, with some missing. The V and J calls and clone size are taken from that table; D and trimming were inferred from the DNA. The sample gives about 120,000 clones, just over 70% of which show up once; about 0.84% is in the top ten.

The specimen was peripheral blood. The sequence was obtained from a human donor with acute or convalescent COVID-19. The donor label of this sample is uncertain. The genes are TRBV19 and TRBJ2-6; possibly TRBD1 for D (6 bases). The CDR3 loop reads CASSKVQGSSGANVLTF. CDR3 DNA: TGTGCCAGTAGTAAGGTTCAGGGGTCGTCTGGGGCCAACGTCCTGACTTTC.